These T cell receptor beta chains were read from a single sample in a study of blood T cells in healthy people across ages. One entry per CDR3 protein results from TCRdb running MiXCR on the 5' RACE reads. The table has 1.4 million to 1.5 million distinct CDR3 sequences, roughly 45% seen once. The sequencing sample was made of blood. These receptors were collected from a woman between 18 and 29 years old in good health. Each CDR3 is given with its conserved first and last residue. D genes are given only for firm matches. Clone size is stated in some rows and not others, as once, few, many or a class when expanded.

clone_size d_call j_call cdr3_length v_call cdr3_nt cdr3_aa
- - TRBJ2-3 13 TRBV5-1 TGTGCCAGCAGCAAGGGACTCACAGATACGCAGTATTTT CASSKGLTDTQYF
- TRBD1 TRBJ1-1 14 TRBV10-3 TGTGCCATCACCCGGGACAGGGAGAACACTGAAGCTTTCTTT CAITRDRENTEAFF
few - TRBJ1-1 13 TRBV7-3 TGTGCCAGCAGCACGACAGAGAACACTGAAGCTTTCTTT CASSTTENTEAFF
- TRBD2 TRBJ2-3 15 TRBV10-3 TGTGCCATCAGTGCAAGCGGGGGGGCGGCAGATACGCAGTATTTT CAISASGGAADTQYF
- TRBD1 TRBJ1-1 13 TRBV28 TGTGCCAGCATGGGACAGTTGGCCACTGAAGCTTTCTTT CASMGQLATEAFF
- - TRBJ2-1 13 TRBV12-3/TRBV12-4 TGTGCCAGCACCCTGGACCGGCGAGAGACCCAGTTCTTC CASTLDRRETQFF
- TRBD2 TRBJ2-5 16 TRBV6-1 TGTGCCAGCAGTGACCAACTAGCGTCCCTACAAGAGACCCAGTACTTC CASSDQLASLQETQYF
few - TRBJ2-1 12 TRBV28 TGTGCCAGCAGTTTATTCTTCAATGAGCAGTTCTTC CASSLFFNEQFF
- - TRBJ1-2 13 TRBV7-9 TGTGCCAGCAGGCCGGAGGCAGAACACGGCTACACCTTC CASRPEAEHGYTF
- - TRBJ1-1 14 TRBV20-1 TGCAGTGTTAGAGACCCGACACCGAACACTGAAGCTTTCTTT CSVRDPTPNTEAFF
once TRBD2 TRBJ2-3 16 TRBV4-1 TGCGCCAGCAGCCTGGGAGGAGCGGGGGGAGTAGATACGCAGTATTTT CASSLGGAGGVDTQYF
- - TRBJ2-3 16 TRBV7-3 TGTGCCAGCAGCCGTCGTTCGGGGAGCAGCACAGATACGCAGTATTTT CASSRRSGSSTDTQYF
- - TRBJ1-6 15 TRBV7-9 TGTGCCAGCAGCTTGTTGGCGGCCTATAATTCACCCCTCCACTTT CASSLLAAYNSPLHF
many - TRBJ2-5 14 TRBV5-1 TGCGCCAGCAGCTTGGCGAGCGGACAAGAGACCCAGTACTTC CASSLASGQETQYF
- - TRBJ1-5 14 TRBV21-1 TGTGCCAGCAGCGAGGACAGATACAATCAGCCCCAGCATTTT CASSEDRYNQPQHF
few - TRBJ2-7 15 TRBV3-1 TGTGCCAGCAGCCAAAGTCTAGCCCTATCCTACGAGCAGTACTTC CASSQSLALSYEQYF
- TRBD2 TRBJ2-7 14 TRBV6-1 TGTGCCAGCAGTAGCGGGATCTTTGGTTACGAGCAGTACTTC CASSSGIFGYEQYF
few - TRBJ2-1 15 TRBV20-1 TGCAGTGCTAGAGATGGGGAGGCAGGGGGGAATGAGCAGTTCTTC CSARDGEAGGNEQFF
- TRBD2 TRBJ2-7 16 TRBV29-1 TGCAGCGTTGAACGGGCGGGGGGCCCGAGCTCCTACGAGCAGTACTTC CSVERAGGPSSYEQYF
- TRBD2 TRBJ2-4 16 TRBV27 TGTACCAGCTCCACCCTGGGCGGGGGAGCCAAAAACATTCAGTACTTC CTSSTLGGGAKNIQYF
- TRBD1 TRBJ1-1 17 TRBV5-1 TGCGCCAGCAGCTTGGTGGGACAGGGAAATCTGAACACTGAAGCTTTCTTT CASSLVGQGNLNTEAFF
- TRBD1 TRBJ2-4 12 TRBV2 TGTGCCAGCAGGGACAGGGGAAACATTCAGTACTTC CASRDRGNIQYF
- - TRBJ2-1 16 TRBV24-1 TGTGCCACCAGTGATTCTAGCGCTGGCACACGGAATGAGCAGTTCTTC CATSDSSAGTRNEQFF
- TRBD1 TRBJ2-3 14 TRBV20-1 TGCAGTTCAATCGGACAGGGGGCCACAGATACGCAGTATTTT CSSIGQGATDTQYF
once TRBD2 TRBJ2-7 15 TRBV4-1 TGCGCCAGCAGCCGGGGACTAGGGGAGGGAAATGAGCAGTACTTC CASSRGLGEGNEQYF
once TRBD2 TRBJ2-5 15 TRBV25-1 TGTGCCAGCAGCGGATTAGCGGGAGCGGGAGAGACCCAGTACTTC CASSGLAGAGETQYF
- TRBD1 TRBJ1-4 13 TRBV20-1 TGCAGTGCTCGCGACAGGGTGGGTGAAAAACTGTTTTTT CSARDRVGEKLFF
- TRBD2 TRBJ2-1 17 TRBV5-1 TGCGCCAGCAGCCTGTTAACCGGGACTAGCGGGTACAATGAGCAGTTCTTC CASSLLTGTSGYNEQFF
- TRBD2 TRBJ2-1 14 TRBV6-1 TGTGCCAGCAGTGACACTAGCGGGCAAGCCCAGCAGTTCTTC CASSDTSGQAQQFF
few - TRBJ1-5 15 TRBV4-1 TGCGCCAGCAGCCAAGGGTCGGCAGCACCGTGGCCCCAGCATTTT CASSQGSAAPWPQHF
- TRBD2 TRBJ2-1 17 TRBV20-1 TGCAGTGCTAGAGATATTGGGCGCGGGAGCCTGGACAATGAGCAGTTCTTC CSARDIGRGSLDNEQFF
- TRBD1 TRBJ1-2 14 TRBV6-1 TGTGCCAGCAGAGCCGGGACAGACAACTATGGCTACACCTTC CASRAGTDNYGYTF
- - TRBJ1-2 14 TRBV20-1 TGCAGTGCTATGGGGACGGTAGCTAACTATGGCTACACCTTC CSAMGTVANYGYTF
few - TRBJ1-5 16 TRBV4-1 TGCGCCAGCAGCCAAGTTGTTGACAGCCAGAACCAGCCCCAGCATTTT CASSQVVDSQNQPQHF
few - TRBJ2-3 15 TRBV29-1 TGCAGCGTTGACCTTCCGGGACTCCGCACAGATACGCAGTATTTT CSVDLPGLRTDTQYF
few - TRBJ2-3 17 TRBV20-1 TGCAGTGCTAGAGTTGGTCGGCGGGGGACATTCACAGATACGCAGTATTTT CSARVGRRGTFTDTQYF
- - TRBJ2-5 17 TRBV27 TGTGCCAGCAGTTTGGCAGGTCCATGGAGAGGCCAAGAGACCCAGTACTTC CASSLAGPWRGQETQYF
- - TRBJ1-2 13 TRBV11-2 TGTGCCAGCAGCCCAGCCACGCAGGGTCGCTACACCTTC CASSPATQGRYTF
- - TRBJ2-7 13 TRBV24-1 TGTGCCACCAGTGACTCAGACAGAGACGAGCAGTACTTC CATSDSDRDEQYF
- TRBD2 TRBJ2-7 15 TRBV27 TGTGCCAGCAGTTTGCTTCTAGCGGCCCCCTACGAGCAGTACTTC CASSLLLAAPYEQYF
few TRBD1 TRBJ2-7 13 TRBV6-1 TGTGCCAGCAGGCTGACAGGGGCCTACGAGCAGTACTTC CASRLTGAYEQYF
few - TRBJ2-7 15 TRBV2 TGTGCCAGCTGGGGCAGGGGGGAAAGCTCCTACGAGCAGTACTTC CASWGRGESSYEQYF
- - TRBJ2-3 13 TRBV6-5 TGTGCCACCGGTCTCCAGAGCACAGATACGCAGTATTTT CATGLQSTDTQYF
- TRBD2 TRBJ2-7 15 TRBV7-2 TGTGCCAGCAGCTTAGGGGGACTAGCGGCTCACGAGCAGTACTTC CASSLGGLAAHEQYF
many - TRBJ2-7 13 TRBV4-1 TGCGCCAGCAGCCAAGCAGGGGTTGGCGAGCAGTACTTC CASSQAGVGEQYF
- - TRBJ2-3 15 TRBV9 TGTGCCAGCAGCGGGAGAGGACCACACACAGATACGCAGTATTTT CASSGRGPHTDTQYF
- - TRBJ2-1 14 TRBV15 TGTGCCGCCAACCGGGACATCGGCGTGGAGACCCAGTTCTTC CAANRDIGVETQFF
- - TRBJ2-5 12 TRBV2 TGTGCCAGCCAGGCGGATCAAGAGACCCAGTACTTC CASQADQETQYF
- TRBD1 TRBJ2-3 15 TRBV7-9 TGTGCCAGCCCATCCCCGGGACAGCGCGCAGATACGCAGTATTTT CASPSPGQRADTQYF
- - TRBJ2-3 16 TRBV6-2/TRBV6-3 TGTGCCAGCAGTTACGGGGGGTCTACTAGCACAGATACGCAGTATTTT CASSYGGSTSTDTQYF
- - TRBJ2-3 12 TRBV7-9 TGTGCCAGCAGCCCCGCGGCGGGTACGCAGTATTTT CASSPAAGTQYF
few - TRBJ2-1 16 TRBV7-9 TGTGCCAGCAGCCCCCTAGGGGCGGGAATCCACAATGAGCAGTTCTTC CASSPLGAGIHNEQFF
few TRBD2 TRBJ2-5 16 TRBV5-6 TGTGCCAGCAGCTTCCCAGCCTGGACTAGCTGGGAGACCCAGTACTTC CASSFPAWTSWETQYF
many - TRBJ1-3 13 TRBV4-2 TGTGCCAGCAGCCAAGGCTCTGGAAACACCATATATTTT CASSQGSGNTIYF
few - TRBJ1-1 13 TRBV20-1 TGCAGTGCTAGAGATAGGACGAACACTGAAGCTTTCTTT CSARDRTNTEAFF